This T cell receptor beta chain was retrieved from a study of technical replicates of blood from a few donors. Clones were read by immunoSEQ multiplex PCR, and TCRdb kept only the in-frame ones, dropping some. The sample shows about 82,000 clones, about 91% of them seen only once. Germline-derived CDR1 and CDR2 are SQVTM and ANQGSEA. The germline V and J ends were trimmed by 2 bases and 4 bases, with 12 bases remaining between them. The CDR3 runs to 13 residues. The clonotype originates from a human donor in good health. The chain combines TRBV29-1 with TRBJ2-7; D unresolved. Sequenced material: T cells isolated from PBMCs. The CDR3 nucleotides are TGCAGCGTTGAAAGTTACAGCCCGTACGAGCAGTACTTC. Its translation: CSVESYSPYEQYF.